The 20 T cell receptor beta chains presented below share a single source sample, sequenced in a study of CD8 T cells in Susac syndrome. Roughly 0.45 to 1 ug RNA was reverse transcribed with random hexamers. Using its own MiXCR run on the immunoSEQ multiplex PCR reads, TCRdb lists one record per CDR3 protein. The sample lists approximately 180,000 distinct CDR3 sequences, 90% to 97% occurring once. Material for sequencing was CD4+ T cells from PBMCs. The receptors derive from a human donor with multiple sclerosis.

The V call is TRBV7-2, the J call TRBJ1-2, with 10 nucleotides matching TRBD1. The CDR3 loop spans 15 amino acids. Unmatched junction bases numbered 10, after V lost 5 bases and J lost 7 bases. The germline V gene has CDR1 SGHTA and CDR2 FQGNSA. CDR3 sequence: CASSQTGGAWTGYTF. The CDR3 DNA follows: TGTGCCAGCAGCCAGACAGGGGGCGCCTGGACTGGCTACACCTTC.

The chain has TRBV15 and TRBJ1-2; 8 bases match TRBD1. Germline values: CDR1 LNHNV, CDR2 YYDKDF (reference sequence). The CDR3 sequence is 16 residues long. V was clipped by 2 bases and J by 4 bases; unmatched bases: 9. CDR3 nucleotides: TGTGCCACCAGCAGACCGGGACAGGTAGTAGTCTATGGCTACACCTTC. Translated: CATSRPGQVVVYGYTF. Looking up the rest from reference TRBV15 and TRBJ1-2 gives the full variable domain: DAMVIQNPRYQVTQFGKPVTLSCSQTLNHNVMYWYQQKSSQAPKLLFHYYDKDFNNEADTPDNFQSRRPNTSFCFLDIRSPGLGDTAMYLCATSRPGQVVVYGYTFGSGTRLTVV.

V gene TRBV9 combines with J gene TRBJ1-3; D uncertain. The CDR3 spans 14 residues. V gave up 3 bases and J gave up 0 bases, with 7 bases separating them. Germline V gene data show CDR1 as SGDLS and CDR2 as YYNGEE. CDR3 amino acids: CASSGRDSGNTIYF. The DNA of the CDR3 is TGTGCCAGCAGCGGACGGGACTCTGGAAACACCATATATTTT.

The gene calls are TRBV20-1 and TRBJ1-2; a possible D gene is TRBD1 (5 bases). V was shortened by 6 bases and J by 5 bases, with 10 bases between the two germline ends. Germline assignment: CDR1 DFQATT and CDR2 SNEGSKA (reference sequence). The CDR3 is 11 amino acids. CDR3 nucleotides: TGCAGTGCCCCCGGGGCGTATGGCTACACCTTC. It codes for CSAPGAYGYTF.

The J gene is TRBJ2-3, the V gene TRBV20-1; 8 bases are shared with TRBD2. V lost 5 bases and J lost 3; bases outside the gene matches: 7. This CDR3 has 14 amino acids. Germline V gives CDR1 DFQATT, CDR2 SNEGSKA (reference sequence). CDR3 in DNA: TGCAGTGCTCGAACCGGGGGGGGGACAGATACGCAGTATTTT. Translation: CSARTGGGTDTQYF.

The CDR3, as DNA: TGCAGCGCCAGGGAGAGCTCCTATAATTCACCCCTCCACTTT. This translates into CSARESSYNSPLHF. The V and J genes are TRBV29-1 and TRBJ1-6; weak D call: TRBD1 (5 bases). CDR1 is SQVTM and CDR2 is ANQGSEA in the germline V gene. The CDR3 length is 14 residues. Trimming took off 7 bases at V and 0 bases at J, with 10 bases between the two ends.

This clonotype has just one count. The V and J genes are TRBV3-1 and TRBJ1-2, with TRBD1 matching 8 bases. Germline V gene sequence: CDR1 LGHDT, CDR2 YNNKEL (reference sequence). The J segment lost 8 bases and the V segment lost 4 bases, leaving 6 bases of the junction unmatched. This CDR3 is 13 amino acids long. DNA of the CDR3: TGTGCCAGCAGCCCTCAGGGGGCCTGGGGCTACACCTTC. Its translation: CASSPQGAWGYTF.

The chain employs TRBV20-1 and TRBJ2-3; 7 positions match TRBD1. The J segment lost 1 base and the V segment lost 6 bases, leaving 10 bases of the junction unmatched. Germline-derived CDR1 and CDR2 are DFQATT and SNEGSKA (reference sequence). The CDR3 length is 15 residues. As DNA, the CDR3 is TGCAGTGCCACAAACCCGGGACAGCGCACAGATACGCAGTATTTT. Protein product: CSATNPGQRTDTQYF.

The chain uses TRBV29-1 and TRBJ1-1, with 9 bases aligning to TRBD1. Germline CDR1 is SQVTM and CDR2 is ANQGSEA. The CDR3 loop spans 15 amino acids. J was trimmed by 3 bases and V by 1 base; bases with no gene match: 6. The CDR3 region is CSVEVTRQGDTEAFF. The CDR3 nucleotides read TGCAGCGTTGAAGTAACCCGACAGGGGGACACTGAAGCTTTCTTT. Using reference TRBV29-1 and TRBJ1-1 for the parts outside the CDR3, the full variable domain is SAVISQKPSRDICQRGTSLTIQCQVDSQVTMMFWYRQQPGQSLTLIATANQGSEATYESGFVIDKFPISRPNLTFSTLTVSNMSPEDSSIYLCSVEVTRQGDTEAFFGQGTRLTVV.

This chain connects TRBV12-3 or TRBV12-4 to TRBJ1-6; tentative D call: TRBD1 (5 bases). The CDR3 runs 16 residues. V was cut by 6 bases and J by 7 bases, with 19 bases left in between. The CDR3 DNA is TGTGCCAGCAGCCCCCGCCCCGGGGGATGGAATTCACCCCTCCACTTT. Amino acid sequence: CASSPRPGGWNSPLHF.

The chain combines TRBV24-1 with TRBJ2-2; tentatively, D is TRBD2 (7 bases). The CDR3 is 18 amino acids. Trimming took 2 bases from V and 5 from J, leaving 20 bases between them. Germline lookup yields CDR1 KGHDR and CDR2 SFDVKD. Here the CDR3 reads CATSDSLPGGQETGELFF. DNA of the CDR3: TGTGCCACCAGTGATTCCCTCCCGGGGGGACAAGAAACCGGGGAGCTGTTTTTT.

This chain uses TRBV7-9 with TRBJ2-3; D is undetermined. V lost 5 bases to trimming and J lost 5 bases, with 14 bases between them. The CDR3 consists of 14 residues. Germline V lookup: CDR1 SEHNR, CDR2 FQNEAQ (reference sequence). The DNA of the CDR3 is TGTGCCAGCAGCCCCTACCGACCCGGAGATACGCAGTATTTT. Its protein is CASSPYRPGDTQYF.

The chain employs TRBV24-1 and TRBJ1-2, with D possibly TRBD1 on 6 matching bases. V dropped 7 bases and J dropped 1 base, with 9 bases sitting between them. The CDR3 sequence is 13 residues long. Germline lookup yields CDR1 KGHDR and CDR2 SFDVKD. DNA for the CDR3: TGTGCCACCAGCCCGGGACATAACTATGGCTACACCTTC. This encodes CATSPGHNYGYTF.

The chain is built from TRBV25-1 and TRBJ2-2; perhaps TRBD2 as D (5 bases). Trimming removed 6 bases from V and 0 bases from J, with 14 bases in between. The CDR3 is 16 amino acids. Germline CDR1 is MGHDK and CDR2 is SYGVNS. The CDR3 spells CASSLGLFANTGELFF. The CDR3 DNA reads as TGTGCCAGCAGCCTAGGACTTTTCGCGAACACCGGGGAGCTGTTTTTT. The full variable domain, rest sourced from reference TRBV25-1 and TRBJ2-2, is EADIYQTPRYLVIGTGKKITLECSQTMGHDKMYWYQQDPGMELHLIHYSYGVNSTEKGDLSSESTVSRIRTEHFPLTLESARPSHTSQYLCASSLGLFANTGELFFGEGSRLTVL.

The chain combines TRBV28 with TRBJ1-6, with D possibly TRBD1 on 5 matching bases. The CDR3 sequence is 15 residues long. Trimming shortened V by 6 bases and J by 3 bases, and 12 bases separated the two germline ends. Germline assignment: CDR1 MDHEN and CDR2 SYDVKM. The CDR3 DNA is TGTGCCAGCAGCCGAGACGGGGGCTATAATTCACCCCTCCACTTT. As protein: CASSRDGGYNSPLHF.

The V gene is TRBV29-1, the J gene TRBJ1-3, with D uncertain. CDR1 is SQVTM and CDR2 is ANQGSEA in the germline V gene. V was shortened by 5 bases and J by 1 base, with 12 bases between the two germline ends. The CDR3 loop spans 14 amino acids. CDR3: CSVLDVPSGNTIYF. The DNA for the CDR3 is TGCAGCGTTCTCGACGTCCCGTCTGGAAACACCATATATTTT. The whole variable domain, remainder taken from reference TRBV29-1 and TRBJ1-3, is SAVISQKPSRDICQRGTSLTIQCQVDSQVTMMFWYRQQPGQSLTLIATANQGSEATYESGFVIDKFPISRPNLTFSTLTVSNMSPEDSSIYLCSVLDVPSGNTIYFGEGSWLTVV.

The V call is TRBV5-1, the J call TRBJ2-5; TRBD1 agrees at 9 bases. This CDR3 spans 15 amino acids. Trimming at V came to 0 bases and at J to 4 bases, leaving 4 bases not matched to a gene. Germline V gives CDR1 SGHRS, CDR2 YFSETQ. The CDR3, as DNA: TGCGCCAGCAGCTTGGCCGGGACAGGGAGAGAGACCCAGTACTTC. It is translated as CASSLAGTGRETQYF.

The chain employs TRBV9 and TRBJ1-2; D gene ambiguous. Per germline, CDR1 SGDLS and CDR2 YYNGEE. The CDR3 has 14 residues. The germline V and J ends were trimmed by 0 bases and 5 bases, with 11 bases remaining between them. DNA for the CDR3: TGTGCCAGCAGCGTAGTTGGGGTAGGGTATGGCTACACCTTC. Translation: CASSVVGVGYGYTF.

The rearrangement uses TRBV20-1 and TRBJ2-1; unclear D gene. Germline V gene lookup returns CDR1 DFQATT and CDR2 SNEGSKA (reference sequence). V was trimmed by 3 bases and J by 4 bases, leaving 4 bases between them. The CDR3 runs to 11 residues. The CDR3 nucleotides read TGCAGTGCTAGGCGATACAATGAGCAGTTCTTC. It specifies CSARRYNEQFF.

The J gene is TRBJ1-6, the V gene TRBV7-6, with unresolved D. Germline V gene data show CDR1 as SGHVS and CDR2 as FNYEAQ. The germline V and J ends were trimmed by 2 bases and 5 bases, with 7 bases remaining between them. The CDR3 runs 14 residues. CDR3 DNA sequence: TGTGCCAGCAGCTTATCGCAGAATAATTCACCCCTCCACTTT. This codes for CASSLSQNNSPLHF.